This T cell receptor beta chain was retrieved from a study of cytomegalovirus exposure and HLA in healthy donors (dated by TCRdb to the late 2010s). As for the study more broadly: According to an earlier analysis of a few hundred of the donors, some 170 million T cells yielded 90 million to 140 million unique TCR beta sequences and around 300 Gb of sequence data. In addition to the first cohort of hundreds of subjects, a separate validation cohort of 120 different subjects was used. Donor age, sex, ethnicity and CMV serostatus were compiled alongside the repertoire data. In a later genetic analysis, genome-wide SNP genotypes for about 60% of the 666 donors were used, and that subset was treated as a discovery cohort. Both class I and class II loci were covered by HLA typing, at four-digit resolution. Around 320 gigabases of sequencing data and tens of millions of unique TCR sequences were included in an early release covering around 650 HLA-typed donors. Typing coverage varied by locus: about 620-640 donors for A, B, C, DRB1 and DQB1; approximately 500 for DQA1; nearly 610 for DPA1; fewer than 480 for DPB1. Of the approximately 400 genotyped donors, more than 75% were placed in the genetic ancestry cluster associated with self-reported Caucasian donors. A later analysis re-analyzed previously published TCR beta repertoires from roughly 690 donors and added high-resolution HLA genotyping to study TCR occurrence patterns. Every repertoire in the discovery cohort had been generated on one and the same sequencing platform. The study used immunosequencing to profile the T cell repertoires of 600 to 850 subjects and linked those repertoires to cytomegalovirus serostatus. The study aimed to test whether signatures of past pathogen exposure could be identified by cataloging public T cell receptors. To predict cytomegalovirus infection status, the study combined high-throughput TCR immunosequencing, statistical association of individual TCRs with disease status, and machine learning. About 5 DR-DQ haplotypes were handled as single units for association and clustering, since linkage in the cohort was strong. Rather than using new phenotypic data, the later analysis identified candidate immune exposures from TCR beta sequences and from how often those sequences occurred across donors. An earlier analysis of approximately 640 of the donors applied high-throughput TCR beta sequencing to assess whether each TCR beta V gene segment acted as functional or pseudogenic. Across about 380 genotyped donors of the cohort, an average of about 240,000 unique TCR beta nucleotide sequences per donor were sequenced, and around 20% of those sequences were non-productive.

For this clone: Its antigen is unknown. No base quality information exists; no much larger clone differs at one position.

Findings and caveats that apply to the study as a whole: Only TCR beta chains were sequenced in this cohort, and the absence of alpha or paired-chain data limited detectable features. A further reported finding was that TCR beta sequences accurately predicted the HLA-A and HLA-B alleles for most subjects in the first cohort. Because counts were too low, seventeen rarely observed V segments, including chromosome 9 orphons, were excluded from the earlier analysis of several hundred of the donors. According to a later analysis, TCR association rates differed among HLA loci, with DRB1 alleles showing the most associated TCRs and HLA-C alleles showing the fewest. A later analysis found that most CMV-associated TCR beta chains appeared HLA-restricted, with HLA associations seemingly driven largely by CMV exposure. Cytomegalovirus status was reported to be diagnosed by the classifier with high specificity and sensitivity in both the original and validation cohorts. Across donors, most TCR sequences were observed very rarely, whereas some public TCRs were present in many individuals. Because HLA typing was unavailable for some donors at each locus, only the typed subset was used in association tests. The presence/absence analyses assumed that sequencing depth was roughly uniform across donors, and that assumption may not be true. Because the 87-base-pair reads could not distinguish some IMGT-functional V segments, including TRBV6-2 and TRBV6-3, those segments were excluded. For the cohort, immune exposure information was limited to CMV serostatus. The sequencing pipeline was judged likely to have produced a cluster of highly shared sequence variants as a technical artifact. A few of the identified cytomegalovirus-associated TCR beta chains were confirmed in vitro to be specific for cytomegalovirus antigens. Compared with the approximately 710-donor mean, donors in an Asian-associated ancestry cluster had fewer N-insertions in productive TCRs, according to a later genetic analysis. A later analysis found that HLA-associated TCR beta chains were more clonally expanded and had lower generation probabilities than equally common non-associated chains. Specific HLA alleles were associated with 16,951 TCR beta sequences at a false discovery rate of 0.05 in a later analysis. Assigning TCR associations to individual alleles was difficult when HLA alleles, especially DR and DQ, strongly co-occurred. According to the authors, the approach could potentially be generalized to other disease states and immunological phenotypes. Several of the top co-occurrence clusters appeared to be linked to parvovirus B19, influenza, CMV and Epstein-Barr virus, according to a later analysis. In a later genetic analysis, a missense DCLRE1C variant was associated with V-gene and J-gene trimming of TCR beta chains, and the association was replicated in an independent cohort. The study listed approximately 160 TCR beta chains as associated with cytomegalovirus. Correlated functional status among segregating V segments might reflect linkage disequilibrium, but an unknown experimental factor could not be ruled out. Broadly in line with IMGT annotations, most TCR beta V segments showed up in productive rearrangements about 90% or about 30% of the time in an earlier analysis of a few hundred of the donors.

Spanning cysteine to phenylalanine, the CDR3 consists of 15 amino acids. Kept here is only the CDR3 DNA, which spans 45 bases and is read in frame from base 1. Taken from the germline V gene, the CDR1 and CDR2 loops are MGHRA and YSYEKL. The germline ends are 14 bases apart after V is trimmed by 1 base and J by 5 bases. The method behind the library was the immunoSEQ multiplex PCR assay. The multiplex PCR relied on a mix of 60 forward primers for TCR Vbeta segments and 13 reverse primers for TCR Jbeta segments. Amplification of the CDR3 region of rearranged TCR beta genes was performed with a multiplex PCR assay on genomic DNA. The amplified TCR beta libraries were sequenced on the Illumina HiSeq System as 87-base-pair reads. The authors' pipeline ran thus. A later analysis counted about 80 million unique TCR beta chains across the 666 repertoires, and 9.5 million to 11 million of these chains were shared by at least two donors. A nearest-neighbor algorithm error-corrected the raw reads and collapsed the reads into unique sequences, merging closely related sequences to remove PCR and sequencing errors. V, D and J gene segments were assigned by aligning CDR3 sequences to IMGT reference sequences. For a sequence to be retained, a match of at least six nucleotides was required to both a V gene segment and a J gene segment. Rearrangements were classified as productive when the CDR3 lacked stop codons and remained in frame with V and J, and all other rearrangements were classified as non-productive. CDR3 was defined by IMGT convention, running from the second conserved V-encoded cysteine to the conserved J-encoded phenylalanine. Sequences without an unambiguous match to a single V gene segment were excluded from the earlier analysis of about 600 of the donors. In an earlier analysis of 587 of the donors, V segments were called functional above 56.7% productive rearrangements and were called segregating when the between-donor standard deviation exceeded 5%. A statistical classification framework was built to diagnose cytomegalovirus status from the catalog of TCR beta chain sequences. V and J gene assignment, in a later analysis, came from comparing TCR nucleotide sequences with IMGT/GENE-DB human TR gene sequences. In a later analysis, CDR3 sequences and most-parsimonious VDJ recombination scenarios were assigned using the TCRdist pipeline. A later analysis defined each TCR beta chain by its CDR3 amino acid sequence plus V-gene family, and excluded reads lacking a unique V-gene family. To address suspected cross-contamination and a sequencing artifact, a later analysis removed 550 to 750 highly shared, low-generation-probability nucleotide sequences. A later analysis calculated a clonal expansion index for each public chain from normalized within-repertoire ranks of inferred template counts. A later analysis computed generation probabilities with a VDJ recombination model fitted to out-of-frame rearrangements, and checked the results against IGoR. A later analysis scored TCR-TCR, TCR-HLA and TCR-CMV co-occurrence with hypergeometric tests, applying a repertoire-size bias correction to TCR pairs. In a later analysis, false discovery rates were estimated by permuting HLA or CMV assignments 20 times. In a later analysis, co-occurring TCRs were grouped using DBSCAN, and TCRdist sequence similarity was added for clustering within HLA-allele-positive subsets. Co-occurrence clustering excluded repertoires with fewer than 30,000 or more than 120,000 public chains, plus five with anomalous nucleotide sharing. TCRdb holds this immuneACCESS table with in-frame rearrangements only. Some clones are missing; in checked studies, unresolved V genes explain under half, and the rest has no known cause. V and J calls and clone size are those listed in that table; D and trimming were worked out from the DNA. The sample records 150,000 to 170,000 clones, approximately 69% of which are singletons. The ten biggest clones cover around 2.3% of the sample.

The cohort was made up of approximately 670 healthy bone marrow donors. Cohort members were all nominally healthy when sampled, although unrecorded immune exposures were likely present. The donor was CMV seronegative and was included in the group of over 300 seronegative cohort members. Each donor provided a peripheral blood sample, and peripheral blood mononuclear cells were used for TCR beta sequencing. Genomic DNA extraction from the blood cell samples was performed with the Qiagen DNeasy Blood Extraction Kit. The chain links TRBV4-1 with TRBJ1-2; matching of 6 bases hints at TRBD1 as the D gene. This receptor was taken from a man under 40 in good health and CMV-seronegative. Material: PBMCs. The CDR3 is CASSQASQGRYGYTF. In nucleotides, the sequence is TGCGCCAGCAGCCAAGCCTCACAGGGTAGATATGGCTACACCTTC.